A selection of T cell receptor beta chains follows, all from one sample in a study of T-cell reconstitution after alpha-beta-depleted transplantation in children. TCRdb reanalysed the PCR reads using MiXCR and keeps one entry per CDR3 protein. The profile shows some 530,000 distinct CDR3 sequences, under 15% of them singletons. This specimen was PBMCs from the stem cell graft donor, taken from the stem cell graft. The receptors were sampled from a human donor who donated a stem cell graft to a child with combined immunodeficiency. Both conserved end residues are part of each CDR3. D genes are given only for firm matches. Clone size, where shown, is once, few, many, or a class for clones that have expanded.

-	TRBJ1-2	-	TRBV12-3/TRBV12-4	CASTGGRYGYTF	TGTGCCAGCACCGGGGGACGCTATGGCTACACCTTC
few	TRBJ2-6	-	TRBV5-5	CASGITASSGANVLTF	TGTGCCAGCGGGATTACCGCTTCCTCTGGGGCCAACGTCCTGACTTTC
-	TRBJ1-1	TRBD1	TRBV7-3	CASSPTGQGSPAFF	TGTGCCAGCAGCCCCACGGGACAGGGTTCTCCCGCTTTCTTT
-	TRBJ2-7	TRBD1	TRBV18	CASSPDRAHSYEQYF	TGTGCCAGCTCACCAGACAGGGCCCACTCCTACGAGCAGTACTTC
-	TRBJ2-1	-	TRBV18	CASSPPGGTTQYNEQFF	TGTGCCAGCTCACCACCCGGCGGTACCACACAGTACAATGAGCAGTTCTTC
-	TRBJ2-3	TRBD1	TRBV6-5	CASSYLGQETDTQYF	TGTGCCAGCAGTTACCTGGGACAGGAGACAGATACGCAGTATTTT
-	TRBJ2-7	-	TRBV20-1	CSARFSYEQYF	TGCAGTGCTAGATTTTCCTACGAGCAGTACTTC
-	TRBJ1-1	-	TRBV4-3	CASSQQQSDSGNTEAFF	TGCGCCAGCAGCCAACAACAGTCGGACAGCGGGAACACTGAAGCTTTCTTT
many	TRBJ2-2	-	TRBV4-3	CASSQDSAANTGELFF	TGCGCCAGCAGCCAAGATAGTGCCGCTAACACCGGGGAGCTGTTTTTT
-	TRBJ2-3	-	TRBV24-1	CATEDADTQYF	TGTGCCACCGAGGATGCAGATACGCAGTATTTT
-	TRBJ1-4	-	TRBV30	CAWEDSGEKLFF	TGTGCCTGGGAAGATAGTGGTGAAAAACTGTTTTTT
-	TRBJ1-4	-	TRBV25-1	CASMGSEKLFF	TGTGCCAGCATGGGGAGTGAAAAACTGTTTTTT
few	TRBJ2-1	-	TRBV12-3/TRBV12-4	CASSQTTSGYNEQFF	TGTGCCAGCAGCCAAACGACTAGTGGCTACAATGAGCAGTTCTTC
-	TRBJ2-3	TRBD2	TRBV5-1	CASSWNPLAGGTDTQYF	TGCGCCAGCAGCTGGAATCCACTAGCGGGAGGCACAGATACGCAGTATTTT
few	TRBJ2-1	-	TRBV4-2	CASSQEVLVPYNEQFF	TGTGCCAGCAGCCAAGAGGTTCTAGTCCCCTACAATGAGCAGTTCTTC
-	TRBJ2-5	-	TRBV7-2	CASSLVHRDGKETQYF	TGTGCCAGCAGCTTAGTTCACCGGGACGGAAAAGAGACCCAGTACTTC
many	TRBJ2-3	-	TRBV5-5	CASSPDSRTDTQYF	TGTGCCAGCAGCCCGGACAGTCGCACAGATACGCAGTATTTT
many	TRBJ2-3	-	TRBV6-4	CASSEDFSSTDTQYF	TGTGCCAGCAGTGAGGATTTTTCTAGCACAGATACGCAGTATTTT
many	TRBJ2-7	TRBD1	TRBV29-1	CSVEDQGNRGSYEQYF	TGCAGCGTTGAAGATCAGGGAAACAGGGGTTCCTACGAGCAGTACTTC
many	TRBJ2-1	TRBD2	TRBV12-3/TRBV12-4	CASSLRLAGGYNEQFF	TGTGCCAGCAGTTTACGACTAGCGGGAGGGTACAATGAGCAGTTCTTC
many	TRBJ2-1	TRBD2	TRBV7-2	CASSLVGTSVNEQFF	TGTGCCAGCAGCTTAGTCGGGACTAGCGTTAATGAGCAGTTCTTC
few	TRBJ1-6	-	TRBV6-1	CASSELYNSPLHF	TGTGCCAGCAGTGAACTGTATAATTCACCCCTCCACTTT
-	TRBJ2-7	-	TRBV12-3/TRBV12-4	CASSLAGHGTYEQYF	TGTGCCAGCAGTTTAGCGGGTCATGGGACCTACGAGCAGTACTTC
many	TRBJ2-5	-	TRBV6-5	CASSYSAVNVQETQYF	TGTGCCAGCAGTTACTCGGCTGTCAATGTCCAAGAGACCCAGTACTTC
-	TRBJ1-2	-	TRBV4-3	CASSLEQGVSYTF	TGCGCCAGCAGCTTGGAACAGGGTGTTAGCTACACCTTC
few	TRBJ2-1	-	TRBV25-1	CASSEYAGAEQFF	TGTGCCAGCAGTGAATACGCGGGGGCGGAGCAGTTCTTC
-	TRBJ2-3	TRBD1	TRBV6-2/TRBV6-3	CASSTGTEAADTQYF	TGTGCCAGCAGTACCGGGACAGAGGCGGCAGATACGCAGTATTTT
-	TRBJ1-1	-	TRBV12-3/TRBV12-4	CASSFAPPPPGAFF	TGTGCCAGCAGTTTCGCCCCACCTCCCCCGGGAGCTTTCTTT
few	TRBJ1-2	-	TRBV19	CASRGRDGYTF	TGTGCCAGTAGAGGAAGGGATGGCTACACCTTC
-	TRBJ2-4	TRBD2	TRBV11-2	CASSPQTSGRARAKNIQYF	TGTGCCAGCAGCCCCCAGACTAGCGGGAGGGCCCGGGCCAAAAACATTCAGTACTTC
many	TRBJ2-1	-	TRBV6-5	CASRQGRLVSHNEQFF	TGTGCCAGCAGGCAGGGAAGACTAGTATCCCACAATGAGCAGTTCTTC
-	TRBJ1-3	-	TRBV6-5	CASSSSLSGNTIYF	TGTGCCAGCAGTTCCAGTCTCTCTGGAAACACCATATATTTT
many	TRBJ1-4	-	TRBV12-3/TRBV12-4	CASSPRPTFEGKPLFF	TGTGCCAGCAGTCCCCGACCCACATTCGAGGGAAAACCGTTGTTTTTT
many	TRBJ2-7	-	TRBV4-1	CASSPDPSLRGYEQYF	TGCGCCAGCAGCCCCGATCCATCGCTACGGGGGTACGAGCAGTACTTC
many	TRBJ2-5	-	TRBV29-1	CSVEDKDSQETQYF	TGCAGCGTTGAAGATAAGGACAGCCAAGAGACCCAGTACTTC
-	TRBJ2-7	TRBD1	TRBV10-3	CAISESQWDRTTYEQYF	TGTGCCATCAGTGAGTCGCAGTGGGACAGGACCACCTACGAGCAGTACTTC
-	TRBJ2-1	-	TRBV29-1	CSVEDPRGNEQFF	TGCAGCGTTGAAGATCCCCGGGGTAATGAGCAGTTCTTC
few	TRBJ2-3	-	TRBV12-3/TRBV12-4	CASTQGYTDTQYF	TGTGCCAGCACTCAGGGGTACACAGATACGCAGTATTTT
-	TRBJ2-3	-	TRBV12-3/TRBV12-4	CASSLRADTHYF	TGTGCCAGCAGTTTAAGGGCAGATACGCATTATTTT
-	TRBJ2-3	TRBD1	TRBV6-1	CASSGRSQGVADTQYF	TGTGCCAGCAGTGGGAGATCACAGGGGGTAGCAGATACGCAGTATTTT
-	TRBJ2-5	-	TRBV5-1	CASSGGIQETQYF	TGCGCCAGCAGCGGGGGGATCCAAGAGACCCAGTACTTC
-	TRBJ2-7	-	TRBV12-3/TRBV12-4	CASSYTGAREQYF	TGTGCCAGCAGCTATACTGGGGCTCGGGAGCAGTACTTC
few	TRBJ2-2	TRBD2	TRBV7-2	CASSRRTSGRPGELFF	TGTGCCAGCAGCAGAAGGACTAGCGGGAGACCCGGGGAGCTGTTTTTT
few	TRBJ2-1	TRBD1	TRBV25-1	CASRSQGASSYNEQFF	TGTGCCAGCAGATCCCAGGGGGCTTCTTCCTACAATGAGCAGTTCTTC
many	TRBJ2-1	TRBD2	TRBV6-2/TRBV6-3	CASSHSRTSGGDYNEQFF	TGTGCCAGCAGCCACTCACGGACTAGCGGGGGGGACTACAATGAGCAGTTCTTC
many	TRBJ2-7	TRBD2	TRBV20-1	CSATRLAGTSYEQYF	TGCAGTGCTACCAGACTAGCGGGGACTTCCTACGAGCAGTACTTC
many	TRBJ2-1	-	TRBV7-9	CASTPGDRYNEQFF	TGTGCCAGCACCCCGGGGGACAGATACAATGAGCAGTTCTTC
-	TRBJ1-2	-	TRBV7-9	CASSLKVQDYTF	TGTGCCAGCAGCTTAAAGGTGCAGGACTACACCTTC